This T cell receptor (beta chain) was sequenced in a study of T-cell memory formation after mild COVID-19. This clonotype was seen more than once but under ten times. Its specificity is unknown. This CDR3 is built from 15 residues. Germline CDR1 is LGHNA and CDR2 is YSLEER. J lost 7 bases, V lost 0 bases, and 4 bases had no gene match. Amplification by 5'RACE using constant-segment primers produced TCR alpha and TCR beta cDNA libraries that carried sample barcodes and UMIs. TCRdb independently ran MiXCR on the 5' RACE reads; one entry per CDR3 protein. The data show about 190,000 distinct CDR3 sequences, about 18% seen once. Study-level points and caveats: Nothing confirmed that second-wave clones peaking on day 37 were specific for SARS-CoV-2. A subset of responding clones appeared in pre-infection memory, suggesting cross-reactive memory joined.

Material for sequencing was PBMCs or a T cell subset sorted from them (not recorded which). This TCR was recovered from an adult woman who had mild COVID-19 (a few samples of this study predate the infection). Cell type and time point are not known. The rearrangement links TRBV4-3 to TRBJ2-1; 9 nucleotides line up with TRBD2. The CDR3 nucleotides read TGCGCCAGCAGCCAAGAGGGTAGCGGGAGTAATGAGCAGTTCTTC. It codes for CASSQEGSGSNEQFF.